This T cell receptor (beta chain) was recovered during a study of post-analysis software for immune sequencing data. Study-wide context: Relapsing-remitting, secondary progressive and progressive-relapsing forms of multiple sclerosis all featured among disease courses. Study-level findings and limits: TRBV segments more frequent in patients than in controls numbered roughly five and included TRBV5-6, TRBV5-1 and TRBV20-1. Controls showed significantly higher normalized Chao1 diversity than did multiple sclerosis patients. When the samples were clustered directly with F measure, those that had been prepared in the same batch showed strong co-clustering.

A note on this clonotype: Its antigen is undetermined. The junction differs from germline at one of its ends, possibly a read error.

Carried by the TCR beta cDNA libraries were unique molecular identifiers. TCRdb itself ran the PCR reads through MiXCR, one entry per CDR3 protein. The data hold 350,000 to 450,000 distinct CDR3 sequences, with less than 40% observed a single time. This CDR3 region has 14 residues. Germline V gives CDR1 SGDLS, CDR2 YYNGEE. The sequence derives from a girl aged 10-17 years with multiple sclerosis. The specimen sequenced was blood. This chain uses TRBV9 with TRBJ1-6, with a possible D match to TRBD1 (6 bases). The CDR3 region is CAGSWGREDSPLHF. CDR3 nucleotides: TGTGCCGGCAGCTGGGGGCGAGAAGATTCACCCCTCCACTTT. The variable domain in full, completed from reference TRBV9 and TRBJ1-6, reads DSGVTQTPKHLITATGQRVTLRCSPRSGDLSVYWYQQSLDQGLQFLIQYYNGEERAKGNILERFSAQQFPDLHSELNLSSLELGDSALYFCAGSWGREDSPLHFGNGTRLTVT.